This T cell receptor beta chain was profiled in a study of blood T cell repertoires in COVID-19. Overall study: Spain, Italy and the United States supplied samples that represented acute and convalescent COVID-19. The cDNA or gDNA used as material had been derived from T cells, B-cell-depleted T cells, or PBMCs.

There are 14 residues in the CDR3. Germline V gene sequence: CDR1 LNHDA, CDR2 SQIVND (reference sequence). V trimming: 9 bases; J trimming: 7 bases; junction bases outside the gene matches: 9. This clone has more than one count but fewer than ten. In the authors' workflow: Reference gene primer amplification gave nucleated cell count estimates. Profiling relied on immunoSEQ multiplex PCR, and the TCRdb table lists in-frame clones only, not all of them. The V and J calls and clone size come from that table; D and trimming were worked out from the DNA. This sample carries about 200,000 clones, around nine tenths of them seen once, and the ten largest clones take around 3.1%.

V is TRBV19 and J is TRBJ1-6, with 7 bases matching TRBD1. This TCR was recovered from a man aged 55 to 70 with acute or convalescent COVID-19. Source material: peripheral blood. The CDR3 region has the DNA TGTGCCAGCAGGGACAGCGGGCGGAATTCACCCCTCCACTTT. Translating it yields CASRDSGRNSPLHF. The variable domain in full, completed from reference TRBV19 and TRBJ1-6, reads DGGITQSPKYLFRKEGQNVTLSCEQNLNHDAMYWYRQDPGQGLRLIYYSQIVNDFQKGDIAEGYSVSREKKESFPLTVTSAQKNPTAFYLCASRDSGRNSPLHFGNGTRLTVT.